The 12 T cell receptor beta chains presented below share a single source sample, sequenced in a study of liver allograft versus peripheral blood T cells. Study details: Recipients' peripheral blood T cell receptor repertoires were compared with those in transplanted livers.

TCRdb used MiXCR to reprocess the reads, holding one entry per CDR3 protein. The sample records about 14,000 distinct CDR3 sequences, 18% being singletons. These receptor sequences come from a human patient who had a liver transplant. The graft donor may have contributed some T cells.

This clonotype has just a few counts. The chain is built from TRBV6-2 or TRBV6-3 and TRBJ1-5; unclear D gene. The V and J ends lost 0 bases and 5 bases respectively, with 2 bases between them. Germline CDR1 is MNHEY and CDR2 is SVGEGT. The CDR3 is 12 amino acids. CDR3 region: CASSYSDQPQHF. CDR3 nucleotides: TGTGCCAGCAGTTACTCAGATCAGCCCCAGCATTTT.

Within the sample, this clonotype is medium-sized. The CDR3 bases are TGCAGCGTTGGGGGAGGCAGGGCGAACACTGAAGCTTTCTTT. Amino acids: CSVGGGRANTEAFF. The rearrangement uses TRBV29-1 and TRBJ1-1; a possible D gene is TRBD1 (5 bases). This CDR3 region has 14 residues. V gave up 4 bases and J gave up 1 base, with 13 bases separating them. Germline values: CDR1 SQVTM, CDR2 ANQGSEA.

This clonotype has only a few counts. The V and J genes are TRBV5-5 and TRBJ2-7, with 8 bases matching TRBD1. The V gene end was trimmed by 0 bases and the J gene end by 2 bases; junction bases not matched to a gene: 4. CDR1 is SGHKS, CDR2 YYEKEE, per germline (reference sequence). CDR3 length equals 15 residues. This chain's CDR3 is CASSLAGQEAYEQYF. CDR3 DNA: TGTGCCAGCAGCTTGGCGGGACAGGAGGCCTACGAGCAGTACTTC.

In the case of this clonotype: A read error may explain this, as a much larger clone is one base away. The rearrangement joins TRBV6-5 to TRBJ1-2; tentatively, D is TRBD1 (5 bases). This CDR3 comprises 14 residues. Germline-derived CDR1 and CDR2 are MNHEY and SVGAGI. The DNA of the CDR3 is TGTGCCAGCAGGTGGGGGTTTCAGGTGTCGGGCTACTCCTTC. Its protein product is CASRWGFQVSGYSF.

This clonotype occurred a few times. The rearrangement links TRBV18 to TRBJ1-5, with 11 bases matching TRBD1. In germline, CDR1 is KGHSH, CDR2 LQKENI. J was trimmed by 6 bases and V by 2 bases; bases with no gene match: 3. The CDR3 consists of 15 residues. CDR3 sequence: CASSPGQGAGQPQHF. Here the CDR3 DNA reads TGTGCCAGCTCACCAGGACAGGGGGCAGGTCAGCCCCAGCATTTT.

Remarks on this clonotype: A read error may explain this, as a much larger clone is one base away. This chain links TRBV18 with TRBJ1-1; D unresolved. Germline V lookup: CDR1 KGHSH, CDR2 LQKENI. This CDR3 has 13 residues. The CDR3 sequence: CTSSGQLNTEAFF. DNA of the CDR3: TGTACCAGCTCTGGGCAGTTGAACACTGAAGCTTTCTTT.

In its sample, this clonotype was seen once. Given a much more abundant clone one base away, this may be a read error. V and J are TRBV7-9 and TRBJ1-2; weak D call: TRBD1 (6 bases). The germline CDR1 and CDR2 sequences are SEHNR and FQNEAQ (reference sequence). The CDR3 has 13 residues. The CDR3 nucleotides are TGTACCAGCAGCCGGAGAGGGGGGGATGGCTACACCTTC. Amino acid sequence: CTSSRRGGDGYTF.

This clonotype was recorded many times. The chain links TRBV19 to TRBJ2-3, with 9 nucleotides matching TRBD2. Germline assignment: CDR1 LNHDA and CDR2 SQIVND (reference sequence). The CDR3 totals 16 residues. J gave up 7 bases and V 2 bases, and 10 bases lay outside the gene matches. This CDR3 reads CASSIYGGRAGNTQYF. For the CDR3, the DNA is TGTGCCAGTAGTATATATGGCGGGAGGGCCGGTAATACGCAGTATTTT.

Remarks on this clonotype: A much larger clone differs from this one at a single base, so this may be a read error. This rearrangement joins TRBV6-5 to TRBJ2-7; perhaps TRBD2 as D (5 bases). V lost 5 bases and J 1 base, leaving 6 bases between the germline ends. This CDR3 contains 12 residues. The germline gives CDR1 MNHEY, CDR2 SVGAGI. CDR3 nucleotides: TGTGCCAGCAGTGGAGGTTCCTACGAGCAGTACTTC. This translates into CASSGGSYEQYF.

This clonotype was detected many times. The V and J genes are TRBV18 and TRBJ1-1; D gene ambiguous. The V gene's germline CDR1 is KGHSH and CDR2 LQKENI. V was clipped by 6 bases and J by 0 bases, with 8 bases between them. This CDR3 has 13 amino acids. CDR3 in amino acids: CASSGQLNTEAFF. CDR3 coding DNA: TGTGCCAGCTCTGGGCAGTTGAACACTGAAGCTTTCTTT.

This clonotype occurred many times. The chain joins TRBV30 to TRBJ1-6; 7 positions agree with TRBD1. V lost 5 bases to trimming and J lost 8 bases; unmatched junction nucleotides: 9. Germline V gene lookup returns CDR1 GTSNPN and CDR2 SVGIG (reference sequence). The CDR3 is made up of 14 amino acids. In nucleotides, the CDR3 is TGTGCCTGGCACAGGGGCAAGGGGGATTCACCCCTCCACTTT. Encoded protein: CAWHRGKGDSPLHF.

This clonotype showed up many times. The genes are TRBV19 and TRBJ1-2, with D unclear. The V end was cut by 2 bases, the J end by 3 bases, with 7 bases between. The CDR3 sequence is 13 residues long. Looked up from germline, CDR1 is LNHDA and CDR2 is SQIVND (reference sequence). The CDR3 spells CASSIISDYGYTF. Here the CDR3 DNA reads TGTGCCAGTAGTATAATATCGGACTATGGCTACACCTTC.